The 23 T cell receptor beta chains below were found in one sample sequenced in a study of radiotherapy plus CTLA-4 blockade in lung cancer. Sequencing was performed with immunoSEQ multiplex PCR; in TCRdb, only in-frame clones are kept and a portion is missing. The profile shows some 50,000 clones, around four fifths of them singletons. The sample in question was peripheral blood, obtained from a patient treated with radiotherapy plus ipilimumab. These receptors came from a human donor with non-small cell lung cancer whose response to radiotherapy plus ipilimumab could not be evaluated.

V usage is TRBV2 and J usage is TRBJ2-7; TRBD1 matches at 8 bases. The CDR3 loop spans 15 amino acids. Germline V gene sequence: CDR1 SNHLY, CDR2 FYNNEI. V dropped 5 bases and J dropped 3; count of bases not matched to a gene: 9. CDR3 DNA sequence: TGTGCCAGCAGTCGGCCGGACAGGGAAGTCTACGAGCAGTACTTC. This codes for CASSRPDREVYEQYF.

The V and J genes are TRBV5-1 and TRBJ2-5, with TRBD1 as a possible D gene (6 bases). This CDR3 has 16 amino acids. Germline V CDR1 and CDR2: SGHRS, YFSETQ. V lost 0 bases and J lost 2, with 14 bases in between. The CDR3 protein is CASSLGGGPLQETQYF. The CDR3 bases are TGCGCCAGCAGCTTGGGAGGGGGACCCCTTCAAGAGACCCAGTACTTC.

This chain connects TRBV5-6 to TRBJ1-3; 8 positions match TRBD1. CDR3 length equals 15 residues. V lost 9 bases and J lost 0; bases outside the gene matches: 8. Germline V gives CDR1 SGHDT, CDR2 YYEEEE. This chain's CDR3 is CAIRTGLNSGNTIYF. Here the CDR3 DNA reads TGTGCCATTCGGACAGGGCTCAACTCTGGAAACACCATATATTTT.

Concerning this clone: A read error may produce the germline difference seen at one junction end. The chain combines TRBV2 with TRBJ2-1; perhaps TRBD1 as D (5 bases). Germline V lookup: CDR1 SNHLY, CDR2 FYNNEI. This CDR3 contains 13 residues. The CDR3 reads CASKRQGYDEQFF. For the CDR3, the DNA is TGTGCCAGTAAACGGCAGGGCTACGATGAGCAGTTCTTC.

This rearrangement joins TRBV10-3 to TRBJ1-6, with D perhaps matching TRBD1 (5 bases). Germline values: CDR1 ENHRY, CDR2 SYGVKD. With 6 bases removed from V and 5 bases from J, the gap between germline ends came to 11 bases. The CDR3 extends over 14 amino acids. The CDR3 here is CAIRRQRDNSPLHF. The CDR3, as DNA: TGTGCCATCAGGCGACAGAGAGATAATTCACCCCTCCACTTT.

The chain couples TRBV25-1 to TRBJ1-1, with D unresolved. Germline V CDR1 and CDR2: MGHDK, SYGVNS. The CDR3 runs to 14 residues. The V end lost 3 bases, the J end lost 8 bases, and 16 bases lay between the germline ends. The chain's CDR3 is CASSEGRSKVEAFF. In DNA, the CDR3 is TGTGCCAGCAGTGAGGGCAGGTCAAAAGTCGAAGCTTTCTTT.

The chain joins TRBV4-1 to TRBJ2-2, with unresolved D. Between the trimmed V and J ends, which lost 1 base and 2 bases, there was a span of 8 bases. Germline CDR1 reads MGHRA; CDR2 reads YSYEKL. The CDR3 spans 15 residues. The CDR3 is CASSQAGFNTGELFF. CDR3 nucleotide sequence: TGCGCCAGCAGCCAAGCCGGGTTCAACACCGGGGAGCTGTTTTTT.

This chain connects TRBV28 to TRBJ2-2; D remains ambiguous. The V gene's germline CDR1 is MDHEN and CDR2 SYDVKM. Trimming took 5 bases from V and 1 from J, leaving 11 bases between them. CDR3 length: 15 residues. In nucleotides, the CDR3 is TGTGCCAGCAGTGGGCTAATCGAGAACACCGGGGAGCTGTTTTTT. Its translation: CASSGLIENTGELFF.

CDR3 sequence (DNA): TGTGCCAGCAGTTACTCTGGGACAGGGACTAACTATGGCTACACCTTC. It encodes CASSYSGTGTNYGYTF. The chain couples TRBV6-5 to TRBJ1-2; 9 bases line up with TRBD1. CDR1 MNHEY and CDR2 SVGAGI come from the germline V gene. J lost 0 bases, V lost 0 bases, and 2 bases had no gene match. The CDR3 consists of 16 residues.

The chain is built from TRBV11-1 and TRBJ2-4; 7 nucleotides align to TRBD2. This CDR3 contains 17 residues. V shed 5 bases and J 0 bases; nucleotides not matched to a gene: 10. CDR1 and CDR2 (germline): SGHAT, FQDESV (reference sequence). CDR3 protein: CASSLIGGRGAKNIQYF. The CDR3 DNA reads as TGTGCCAGCAGCCTAATTGGCGGGAGAGGAGCCAAAAACATTCAGTACTTC.

The chain is built from TRBV29-1 and TRBJ2-5; 15 nucleotides line up with TRBD2. The V and J ends lost 3 bases and 5 bases, in that order; junction bases with no gene match: 7. The length of the CDR3 is 16 residues. From germline, CDR1 is SQVTM and CDR2 ANQGSEA. The DNA for the CDR3 is TGCAGCGTTGAGGAACCGGGACTAGCGGGAGGTGAGACCCAGTACTTC. Amino acid sequence: CSVEEPGLAGGETQYF.

V gene TRBV14 combines with J gene TRBJ2-2; D is unclear. CDR3 length: 14 residues. V lost 2 bases, J lost 7 bases, and 11 bases lay in between. The germline CDR1 and CDR2 sequences are SGHDN and FVKESK. CDR3: CASSQNSFLGELFF. The DNA for the CDR3 is TGTGCCAGCAGCCAAAACAGCTTTCTCGGGGAGCTGTTTTTT.

The chain links TRBV7-2 to TRBJ2-5; a possible D gene is TRBD2 (6 bases). The CDR3 contains 13 residues. Germline CDR1 is SGHTA and CDR2 is FQGNSA. V dropped 5 bases and J dropped 5 bases, with 12 bases sitting between them. The CDR3 bases are TGTGCCAGCAGCCTGGGACTGGGGGAGACCCAGTACTTC. Its translation is CASSLGLGETQYF.

CDR3 amino acids: CASSPSLGGSWEVQYF. The CDR3 nucleotides are TGCGCCAGCAGCCCCTCCCTCGGGGGGTCCTGGGAGGTGCAGTACTTC. The chain links TRBV5-1 to TRBJ2-7, with 7 nucleotides matching TRBD2. J gave up 9 bases and V 4 bases, and 19 bases lay outside the gene matches. Germline V gene lookup returns CDR1 SGHRS and CDR2 YFSETQ. This CDR3 is 16 amino acids long.

The table lists this clone with a count of one. The V call is TRBV2, the J call TRBJ2-2; D may be TRBD1 (5 bases). V lost 6 bases and J lost 0, with 11 bases in between. This CDR3 is built from 15 residues. Germline-derived CDR1 and CDR2 are SNHLY and FYNNEI. The CDR3 sequence: CASRGHVSNTGELFF. CDR3 sequence (DNA): TGTGCCAGCAGAGGACATGTATCGAACACCGGGGAGCTGTTTTTT.

The chain has TRBV29-1 and TRBJ2-1; D may be TRBD2 (5 bases). In germline, CDR1 is SQVTM, CDR2 ANQGSEA. This CDR3 is 14 amino acids long. V lost 4 bases and J lost 1, with 11 bases in between. CDR3 loop: CSVGTPRSYNEQFF. The CDR3 region has the DNA TGCAGCGTTGGGACTCCCAGGTCCTACAATGAGCAGTTCTTC.

The chain links TRBV30 to TRBJ2-7, with D unclear. This CDR3 spans 12 amino acids. Germline values: CDR1 GTSNPN, CDR2 SVGIG (reference sequence). The V gene lost 2 bases and the J gene lost 4 bases, with 9 bases spanning the gap. This chain's CDR3 is CAWSLKSYEQYF. The CDR3 DNA follows: TGTGCCTGGAGTCTTAAATCGTACGAGCAGTACTTC.

This clone was observed a handful of times. CDR3 region: CASSLTPETQYF. The CDR3 DNA reads TGTGCCAGCAGCTTGACTCCAGAGACCCAGTACTTC. The chain carries TRBV11-3 and TRBJ2-5; D gene uncertain. Trimming removed 3 bases from V and 4 bases from J, with 6 bases in between. This CDR3 is 12 amino acids long. CDR1 and CDR2 (germline): SGHNT, YENEEA.

The rearrangement links TRBV16 to TRBJ1-4; 10 nucleotides agree with TRBD1. The CDR3 has 16 residues. The germline CDR1 and CDR2 sequences are KGHSY and FQNENV. With V trimmed by 2 bases and J by 8 bases, 8 bases remained unmatched. The CDR3 reads CASSQLSGTGDEKLFF. The CDR3 bases are TGTGCCAGCAGCCAACTAAGCGGGACAGGGGACGAAAAACTGTTTTTT.

The chain joins TRBV6-6 to TRBJ2-5; 13 bases align to TRBD2. V lost 6 bases and J lost 5; bases outside the gene matches: 3. This CDR3 spans 14 amino acids. The germline V gene encodes CDR1 MNHNY and CDR2 SVGAGI (reference sequence). The CDR3 region is CASSPLAGGETQYF. The CDR3 bases are TGTGCCAGCAGCCCACTAGCGGGAGGGGAGACCCAGTACTTC.

The chain carries TRBV6-4 and TRBJ2-1, with TRBD2 matching over 14 bases. The germline gives CDR1 MRHNA, CDR2 SNTAGT. The CDR3 sequence is 18 residues long. Trimming at V came to 11 bases and at J to 3 bases, leaving 15 bases not matched to a gene. The DNA of the CDR3 is TGTGCCCAGCGTCAAGGACTAGCGGGAGGAATGAGCTACAATGAGCAGTTCTTC. Its protein product is CAQRQGLAGGMSYNEQFF.

The chain carries TRBV7-8 and TRBJ1-2, with 10 bases fitting TRBD1. This CDR3 comprises 15 residues. V lost 5 bases and J lost 3; bases outside the gene matches: 6. Germline-derived CDR1 and CDR2 are SGHVS and FQNEAQ. As DNA, the CDR3 is TGTGCCAGCAGCCCCCGGGACAGGGGTGACTATGGCTACACCTTC. Translating gives CASSPRDRGDYGYTF.

The chain employs TRBV5-4 and TRBJ2-1; TRBD2 matches 13 bases. Germline CDR1 is SGHNT and CDR2 is YYREEE (reference sequence). The V and J ends lost 6 bases and 10 bases, in that order; junction bases with no gene match: 4. This CDR3 comprises 13 residues. The CDR3 spells CASTPGLAGEQFF. The CDR3, as DNA: TGTGCCAGCACCCCGGGACTAGCGGGAGAGCAGTTCTTC.